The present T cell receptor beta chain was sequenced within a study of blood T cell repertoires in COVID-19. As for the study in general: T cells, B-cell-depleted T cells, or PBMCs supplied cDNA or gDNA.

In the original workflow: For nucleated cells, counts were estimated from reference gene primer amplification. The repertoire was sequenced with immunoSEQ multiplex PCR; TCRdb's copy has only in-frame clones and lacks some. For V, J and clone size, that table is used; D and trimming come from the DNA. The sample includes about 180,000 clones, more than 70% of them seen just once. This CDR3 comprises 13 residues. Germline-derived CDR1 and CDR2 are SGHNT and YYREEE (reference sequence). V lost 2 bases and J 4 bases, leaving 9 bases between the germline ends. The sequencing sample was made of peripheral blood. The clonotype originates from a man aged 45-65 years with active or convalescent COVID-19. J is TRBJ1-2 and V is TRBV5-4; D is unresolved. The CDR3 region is CASSFTAIYGYTF. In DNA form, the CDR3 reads TGTGCCAGCAGCTTTACTGCTATCTATGGCTACACCTTC.